This T cell receptor beta chain was sequenced for a study of control samples from healthy donors and cancer patients. In this sample, this clone turned up once. Some clones are missing from TCRdb's copy, which holds only in-frame ones; the method was immunoSEQ multiplex PCR. The sample yields 85,000 to 95,000 clones, 88% seen once. The CDR3 consists of 15 residues. With 2 bases clipped from V and 4 bases from J, the junction kept 5 bases outside the gene matches. Germline CDR1 is LGHDT and CDR2 is YNNKEL (reference sequence). The genes are TRBV3-1 (or the pseudogene TRBV3-2) and TRBJ2-7; 10 positions match TRBD2. The sample consisted of blood. The origin of this receptor is a woman aged 70-85 years in good health. In nucleotides, the CDR3 is TGTGCCAGCAGCCAAATCCCTAGCGGGGGTTACGAGCAGTACTTC. Translation: CASSQIPSGGYEQYF.